Ten or more counts support the clone carrying this T cell receptor beta chain. Its antigen remains unknown. The V gene lost 1 base and the J gene lost 3 bases, with 11 bases spanning the gap. CDR1 and CDR2 from the germline V gene are SGHRS and YFSETQ. The CDR3 is 15 amino acids. TCR beta VDJ and CDR3 profiles were obtained from a genomic DNA template. Each CDR3 protein is one row after TCRdb ran MiXCR on the reads. This table has approximately 220,000 distinct CDR3 sequences, around 49% appearing once. The data derive from a study of CD8+CD57+ T cells in acquired aplastic anemia. Study-wide results and caveats: Statistical testing detected no significant gap in CD8+ Simpson's diversity between patients and controls. The study identified almost 30 CD8+ CDR3 sequences shared by patients and controls.

The patients chosen for sequencing had shown expansion of CD8+CD57+ cells (detected by flow cytometry). When blood sampling took place, the patients had received no therapy. The sequencing input was sorted CD4+, CD8+, or CD8+CD57+ T cells (not recorded which) from PBMCs. The rearrangement links TRBV5-1 to TRBJ2-1; D is perhaps TRBD2 (5 bases). This TCR was sampled from a human donor with aplastic anemia. The DNA for the CDR3 is TGCGCCAGCAGCTTGTCCGCGGGTCTCTACAATGAGCAGTTCTTC. It codes for CASSLSAGLYNEQFF.